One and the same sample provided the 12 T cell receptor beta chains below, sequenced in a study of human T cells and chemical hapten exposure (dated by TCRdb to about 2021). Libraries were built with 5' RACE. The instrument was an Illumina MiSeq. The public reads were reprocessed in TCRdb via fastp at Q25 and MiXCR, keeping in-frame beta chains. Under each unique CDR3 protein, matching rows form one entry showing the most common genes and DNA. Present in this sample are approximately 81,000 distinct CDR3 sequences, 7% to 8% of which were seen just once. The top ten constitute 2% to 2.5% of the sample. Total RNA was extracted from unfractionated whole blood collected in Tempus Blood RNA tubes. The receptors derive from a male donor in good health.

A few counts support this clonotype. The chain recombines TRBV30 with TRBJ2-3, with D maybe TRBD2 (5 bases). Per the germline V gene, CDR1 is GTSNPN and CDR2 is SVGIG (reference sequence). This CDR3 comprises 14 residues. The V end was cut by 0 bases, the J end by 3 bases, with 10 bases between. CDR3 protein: CAWSVLDITDTQYF. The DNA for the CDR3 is TGTGCCTGGAGTGTACTAGATATTACAGATACGCAGTATTTT.

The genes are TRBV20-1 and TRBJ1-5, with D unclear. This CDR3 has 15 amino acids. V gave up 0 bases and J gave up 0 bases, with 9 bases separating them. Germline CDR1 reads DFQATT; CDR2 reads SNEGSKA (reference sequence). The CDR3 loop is CSAREGRYSNQPQHF. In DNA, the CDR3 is TGCAGTGCTAGAGAGGGTCGTTATAGCAATCAGCCCCAGCATTTT.

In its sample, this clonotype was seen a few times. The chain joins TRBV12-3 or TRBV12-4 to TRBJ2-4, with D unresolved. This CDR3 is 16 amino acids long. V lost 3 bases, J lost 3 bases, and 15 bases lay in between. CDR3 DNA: TGTGCCAGCAGTTTGGTGACAAGGGAAGGCAAAAACATTCAGTACTTC. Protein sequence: CASSLVTREGKNIQYF.

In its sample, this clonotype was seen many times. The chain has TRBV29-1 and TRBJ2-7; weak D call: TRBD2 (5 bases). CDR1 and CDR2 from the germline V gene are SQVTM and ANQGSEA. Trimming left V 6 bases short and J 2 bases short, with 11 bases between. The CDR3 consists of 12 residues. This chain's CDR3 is CSVEGTPYEQYF. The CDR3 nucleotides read TGCAGCGTCGAGGGTACACCCTACGAGCAGTACTTC.

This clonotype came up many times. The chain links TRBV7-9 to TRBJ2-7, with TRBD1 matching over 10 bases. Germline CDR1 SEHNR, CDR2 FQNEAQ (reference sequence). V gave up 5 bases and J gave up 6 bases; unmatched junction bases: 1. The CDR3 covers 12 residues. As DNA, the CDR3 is TGTGCCAGCAGCGGACAGGGGGGCGAGCAGTACTTC. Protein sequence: CASSGQGGEQYF. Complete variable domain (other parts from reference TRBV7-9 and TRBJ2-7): DTGVSQNPRHKITKRGQNVTFRCDPISEHNRLYWYRQTLGQGPEFLTYFQNEAQLEKSRLLSDRFSAERPKGSFSTLEIQRTEQGDSAMYLCASSGQGGEQYFGPGTRLTVT.

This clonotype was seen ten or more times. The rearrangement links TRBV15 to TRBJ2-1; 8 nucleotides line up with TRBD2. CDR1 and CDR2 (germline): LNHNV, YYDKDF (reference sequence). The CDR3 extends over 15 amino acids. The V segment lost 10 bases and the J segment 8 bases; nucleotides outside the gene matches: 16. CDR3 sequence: CASHKTGGPLDEQFF. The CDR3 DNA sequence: TGTGCCAGCCACAAAACGGGGGGGCCCCTCGATGAGCAGTTCTTC.

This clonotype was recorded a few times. Written as DNA, the CDR3 is TGTGCCAGCAGCCAAGGACAGTCACTCGGATATGGCTACACCTTC. Encoded protein: CASSQGQSLGYGYTF. The rearrangement links TRBV7-9 to TRBJ1-2; weak D call: TRBD1 (6 bases). Germline V gene sequence: CDR1 SEHNR, CDR2 FQNEAQ (reference sequence). V dropped 5 bases and J dropped 5 bases, with 18 bases sitting between them. The CDR3 is 15 amino acids.

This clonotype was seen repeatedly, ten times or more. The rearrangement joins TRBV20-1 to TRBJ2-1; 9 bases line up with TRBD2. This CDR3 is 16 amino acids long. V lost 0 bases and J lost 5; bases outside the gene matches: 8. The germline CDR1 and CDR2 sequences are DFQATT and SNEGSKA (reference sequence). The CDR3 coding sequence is TGCAGTGCTAGAGACCCAGAGGTAGCGGGAGACAATGAGCAGTTCTTC. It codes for CSARDPEVAGDNEQFF.

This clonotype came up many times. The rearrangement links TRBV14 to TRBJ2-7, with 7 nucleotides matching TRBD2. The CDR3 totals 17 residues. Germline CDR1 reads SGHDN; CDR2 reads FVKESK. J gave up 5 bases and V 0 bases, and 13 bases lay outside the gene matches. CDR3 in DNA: TGTGCCAGCAGCCAAGAATGGCTCGGGGGGATGCCGAACGAGCAGTACTTC. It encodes CASSQEWLGGMPNEQYF.

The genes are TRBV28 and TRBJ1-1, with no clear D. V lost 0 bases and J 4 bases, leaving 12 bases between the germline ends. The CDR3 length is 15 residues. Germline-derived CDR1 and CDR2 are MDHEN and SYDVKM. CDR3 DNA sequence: TGTGCCAGCAGTTTATGGGGGTCGGGCAGCACTGAAGCTTTCTTT. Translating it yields CASSLWGSGSTEAFF.

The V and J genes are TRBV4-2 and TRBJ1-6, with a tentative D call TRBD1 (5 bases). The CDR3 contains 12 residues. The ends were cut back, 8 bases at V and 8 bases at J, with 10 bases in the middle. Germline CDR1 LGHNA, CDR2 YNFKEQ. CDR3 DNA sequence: TGTGCCAGCGCCAGGGATGATTCACCCCTCCACTTT. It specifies CASARDDSPLHF.

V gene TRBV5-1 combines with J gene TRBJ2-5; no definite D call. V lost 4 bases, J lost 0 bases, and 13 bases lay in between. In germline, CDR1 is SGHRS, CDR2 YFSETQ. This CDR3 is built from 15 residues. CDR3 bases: TGCGCCAGCAGCCCATATGGCGAGGACCAAGAGACCCAGTACTTC. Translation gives CASSPYGEDQETQYF.